This is a list of T cell receptor beta chains from one sample in a study of identifying expanded T cells in peripheral blood. The table came from immunoSEQ multiplex PCR; TCRdb's copy has only in-frame clones and leaves some out. The sample holds over 45,000 clones; about 85% are singletons and the top ten take approximately 17%. The sequencing sample was made of blood. The receptors shown here come from a person aged 18-70 years in good health. Each CDR3 is given with its conserved first and last residue. The D gene is left open where the match is weak. Expanded clones are given a class, and other clones once, few, many or no size at all.

cdr3_aa cdr3_nt j_call v_call clone_size d_call
CASSIKVNTEAFF TGTGCCAGCTCCATAAAGGTAAACACTGAAGCTTTCTTT TRBJ1-1 TRBV18 - -
CASSIGKGSADTQYF TGTGCCAGTAGTATAGGTAAGGGGAGTGCCGATACGCAGTATTTT TRBJ2-3 TRBV19 - -
CASSLGKNYGYTF TGTGCCAGCAGCTTGGGGAAAAACTATGGCTACACCTTC TRBJ1-2 TRBV5-8 - -
CASKGGFGRSYGYTF TGTGCCAGCAAAGGGGGATTTGGGCGGAGCTATGGCTACACCTTC TRBJ1-2 TRBV21-1 - -
CASSVVGKETQYF TGTGCCAGCAGCGTAGTGGGAAAAGAGACCCAGTACTTC TRBJ2-5 TRBV7-2 - -
CASRGHNNEKLFF TGTGCCAGCAGGGGACACAATAATGAAAAACTGTTTTTT TRBJ1-4 TRBV27 many -
CASSPGTGQNEQYF TGCGCCAGCAGCCCCGGGACAGGGCAGAACGAGCAGTACTTC TRBJ2-7 TRBV5-1 - TRBD1
CASSLDRGGEQYF TGTGCCAGCAGCCTGGACAGGGGTGGCGAGCAGTACTTC TRBJ2-7 TRBV7-7 - TRBD1
CASLTNPPSYEQYF TGTGCCAGCTTGACTAACCCACCATCCTACGAGCAGTACTTC TRBJ2-7 TRBV2 - -
CASSLVAGGEQFF TGTGCCAGCAGCTTAGTAGCGGGAGGGGAGCAGTTCTTC TRBJ2-1 TRBV7-6 - TRBD2
CASSVQGSNYGYTF TGTGCCAGTAGTGTCCAGGGGAGTAACTATGGCTACACCTTC TRBJ1-2 TRBV19 - -
CSVGGSSSQTQYF TGCAGCGTTGGTGGTAGTAGTTCGCAGACCCAGTACTTC TRBJ2-5 TRBV29-1 - -
CASSQGTGYNSPLHF TGTGCCAGCAGCCAGGGAACAGGGTATAATTCACCCCTCCACTTT TRBJ1-6 TRBV14 - -
CASSRPDRGRQSVTNEKLFF TGTGCCAGCAGCCGACCCGACAGGGGGCGTCAAAGTGTAACTAATGAAAAACTGTTTTTT TRBJ1-4 TRBV11-3 - TRBD1
CASSQDQGKPQETQYF TGTGCCAGCAGCCAAGATCAGGGGAAGCCCCAAGAGACCCAGTACTTC TRBJ2-5 TRBV14 - -
CASSTLEPEDGAFF TGTGCCAGTAGTACATTAGAACCCGAGGACGGAGCTTTCTTT TRBJ1-1 TRBV19 - -
CASSPSDGGPNTGELFF TGTGCCAGCAGCCCCTCAGACGGGGGCCCGAACACCGGGGAGCTGTTTTTT TRBJ2-2 TRBV7-6 few -
CASSLDDRNYGYTF TGTGCCAGCTCACTAGATGACAGAAACTATGGCTACACCTTC TRBJ1-2 TRBV18 - -
CASSWSGSSETQYF TGTGCCAGTAGTTGGAGCGGGAGCTCGGAGACCCAGTACTTC TRBJ2-5 TRBV19 - TRBD2
CASSQGGYNEQFF TGCGCCAGCAGCCAAGGGGGGTACAATGAGCAGTTCTTC TRBJ2-1 TRBV4-1 - -
CAWSQGRSEKLFF TGTGCCTGGAGTCAGGGAAGGTCGGAAAAACTGTTTTTT TRBJ1-4 TRBV30 once -
CASSPAFRDRGLRSSYNEQFF TGTGCCAGCAGCCCCGCGTTTCGGGACAGGGGGCTCCGCAGCTCCTACAATGAGCAGTTCTTC TRBJ2-1 TRBV21-1 - -
CASRDRGRVYGYTF TGTGCCAGCAGGGACAGGGGGCGGGTCTATGGCTACACCTTC TRBJ1-2 TRBV6-5 once TRBD1
CSVGTGGLTEQFF TGCAGCGTTGGGACAGGGGGACTAACTGAGCAGTTCTTC TRBJ2-1 TRBV29-1 - TRBD1
CASSDTDSSYNEQFF TGTGCCAGCAGTGACACAGATAGCTCCTACAATGAGCAGTTCTTC TRBJ2-1 TRBV6-4 - -
CASSENRNYGYTF TGTGCCAGCAGTGAAAACCGAAACTATGGCTACACCTTC TRBJ1-2 TRBV2 - -
CASRARRGLYEQYF TGTGCCAGCAGGGCCCGGCGGGGGCTGTACGAGCAGTACTTC TRBJ2-7 TRBV6-5 - -
CSVSEVYGYTF TGCAGCGTTTCAGAAGTCTATGGCTACACCTTC TRBJ1-2 TRBV29-1 - -
CASTMKGRGRTNEKLFF TGTGCCAGCACCATGAAGGGTAGGGGGAGAACTAATGAAAAACTGTTTTTT TRBJ1-4 TRBV28 - -
CASRTNSDYGYTF TGTGCCAGTAGAACCAATAGCGACTATGGCTACACCTTC TRBJ1-2 TRBV19 - -
CASRLTGAYADTQYF TGCGCCAGCAGGTTGACAGGGGCATATGCAGATACGCAGTATTTT TRBJ2-3 TRBV5-1 - TRBD1
CASSYVGRRNSPLHF TGTGCCAGCAGTTACGTGGGACGGAGAAATTCACCCCTCCACTTT TRBJ1-6 TRBV27 - -
CASRGRGPYNEQFF TGTGCCAGTAGGGGTAGGGGGCCCTACAATGAGCAGTTCTTC TRBJ2-1 TRBV19 few TRBD1
CASSHGRRGTGELFF TGTGCCAGCAGCCATGGTCGGAGGGGCACCGGGGAGCTGTTTTTT TRBJ2-2 TRBV14 - -
CASNGWGGGDTQYF TGTGCCAGCAATGGATGGGGAGGCGGAGATACGCAGTATTTT TRBJ2-3 TRBV25-1 - -
CASSALQGNQPQHF TGTGCCAGCAGTGCCCTACAGGGCAATCAGCCCCAGCATTTT TRBJ1-5 TRBV6-5 few -
CASTESYEQYF TGTGCCAGCACGGAGAGCTACGAGCAGTACTTC TRBJ2-7 TRBV6-5 - -
CARHPKGTLSSYNEQFF TGTGCCAGGCACCCTAAAGGGACTTTGAGCTCCTACAATGAGCAGTTCTTC TRBJ2-1 TRBV6-7 medium-sized -
CASSHESLGLQHF TGCGCCAGCAGCCACGAGTCTTTGGGACTCCAGCATTTT TRBJ1-5 TRBV4-1 - -
CASSQFTGESPLHF TGCGCCAGCAGCCAATTCACAGGGGAGTCACCCCTCCACTTT TRBJ1-6 TRBV4-1 few TRBD1
CASSENSLYGYTF TGTGCCAGCAGTGAGAACAGCCTCTATGGCTACACCTTC TRBJ1-2 TRBV2 - -
CASSLGLNTGELFF TGTGCCAGCAGCTTAGGACTAAACACCGGGGAGCTGTTTTTT TRBJ2-2 TRBV11-3 - -
CASSYPREGVVRRSYNEQFF TGTGCCAGCAGTTACCCCAGGGAAGGGGTTGTACGGCGGTCTTACAATGAGCAGTTCTTC TRBJ2-1 TRBV6-7 - -
CASSEPGAPTDTQYF TGTGCCAGCAGTGAGCCGGGGGCGCCCACAGATACGCAGTATTTT TRBJ2-3 TRBV6-1 - -
CASSLYPGNTEAFF TGCGCCAGCAGCTTGTACCCAGGGAACACTGAAGCTTTCTTT TRBJ1-1 TRBV5-1 once -
CASSLAETHNEQFF TGTGCCAGCAGCTTAGCGGAGACGCACAATGAGCAGTTCTTC TRBJ2-1 TRBV7-8 - -
CASSLIRETQYF TGTGCCAGCAGTTTAATTCGAGAGACCCAGTACTTC TRBJ2-5 TRBV28 - -
CASSYFSRGGQPQHF TGTGCCAGCAGTTACTTTAGCAGGGGAGGCCAGCCCCAGCATTTT TRBJ1-5 TRBV6-6 - -
CASKGVWNTEAFF TGTGCCAGTAAGGGGGTGTGGAACACTGAAGCTTTCTTT TRBJ1-1 TRBV19 - -
CASSLGAKVLSETQYF TGTGCCAGCAGCCTGGGGGCTAAGGTTTTGTCGGAGACCCAGTACTTC TRBJ2-5 TRBV7-2 - -